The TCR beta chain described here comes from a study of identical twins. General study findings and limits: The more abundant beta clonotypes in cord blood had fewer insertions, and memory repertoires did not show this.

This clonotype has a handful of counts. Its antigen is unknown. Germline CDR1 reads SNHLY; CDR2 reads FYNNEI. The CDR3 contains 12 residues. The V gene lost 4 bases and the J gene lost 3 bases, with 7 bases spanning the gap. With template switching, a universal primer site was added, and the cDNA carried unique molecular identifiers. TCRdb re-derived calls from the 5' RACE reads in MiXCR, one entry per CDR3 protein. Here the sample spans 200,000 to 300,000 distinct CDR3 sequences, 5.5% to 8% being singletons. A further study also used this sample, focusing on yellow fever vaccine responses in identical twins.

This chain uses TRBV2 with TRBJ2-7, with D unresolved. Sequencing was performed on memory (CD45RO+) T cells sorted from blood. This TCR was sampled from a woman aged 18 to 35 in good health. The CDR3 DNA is TGTGCCAGCAGTGTCTATGGCTACGAGCAGTACGTC. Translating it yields CASSVYGYEQYV.